The rows below give T cell receptor beta chains drawn from one sample of a study of radiation and T cells in renal cell carcinoma. Sequencing used immunoSEQ multiplex PCR; TCRdb keeps in-frame clones, though not all of them. The sample records about 130,000 clones, roughly 85% being singletons. This sample comprised blood, obtained from a patient whose treatment included radiotherapy and nephrectomy. Receptors were obtained from a woman in her fifties or sixties with renal cell carcinoma. Each CDR3 is given with its conserved first and last residue.

V gene	J gene	CDR3 length	CDR3 protein
TRBV28	TRBJ2-7	13	CASSWGKWSEQYF
TRBV7-2	TRBJ2-5	13	CASSFHGLATQYF
TRBV19	TRBJ2-7	14	CASSKDRVSMEQYF
TRBV2	TRBJ2-5	14	CASSLAWAGETQYF
TRBV7-3	TRBJ1-3	13	CASSLGQGNTIYF
TRBV19	TRBJ1-2	16	CASGSRGTAENYGYTF
TRBV2	TRBJ1-1	13	CASSVYGDTEAFF
TRBV5-1	TRBJ1-5	14	CASSSAGGGQPQHF
TRBV9	TRBJ2-3	16	CASSPEDRVGTDTQYF
TRBV19	TRBJ1-1	12	CASSLPYTEAFF
TRBV18	TRBJ1-1	16	CASSPPVGAAGTEAFF
TRBV5-4	TRBJ1-4	15	CASSLAGQGSEKLFF
TRBV4-1	TRBJ2-1	15	CASSQGMTVYNEQFF
TRBV19	TRBJ2-7	13	CASSPDSYYEQYF
TRBV21-1	TRBJ1-6	16	CASSKVKSSYNSPLHF
TRBV5-4	TRBJ2-3	13	CASTRLQGDTQYF
TRBV13	TRBJ2-3	14	CASSLGGGPNTQYF
TRBV5-1	TRBJ1-4	14	CASSRGQPLEKLFF
TRBV9	TRBJ2-5	17	CASSAQGSGGWRETQYF
TRBV6-5	TRBJ1-1	12	CASSRGGIEAFF
TRBV28	TRBJ2-5	14	CASSPLGNKETQYF
TRBV7-3	TRBJ2-3	14	CASSLSSGTDTQYF
TRBV9	TRBJ1-4	15	CASSDDRTTNEKLFF
TRBV21-1	TRBJ2-7	18	CASSREVRHLLSSYEQYF
TRBV10-1	TRBJ2-1	17	CASWSGATHSSYNEQFF
TRBV4-1	TRBJ2-3	17	CASSQDGSGLYTDTQYF
TRBV5-1	TRBJ2-2	15	CASSPGAGGTGELFF
TRBV7-8	TRBJ1-2	15	CASSPGGQRVYGYTF
TRBV29-1	TRBJ2-7	13	CSAGGTAPYEQYF
TRBV27	TRBJ2-3	16	CASSPDMSYSTDTQYF
TRBV7-2	TRBJ2-3	14	CASSLDPLAVTQYF
TRBV27	TRBJ2-2	15	CASSPQGRGTGELFF
TRBV28	TRBJ1-5	12	CASSLWAMPQHF
TRBV11-2	TRBJ2-5	17	CASSLGGTGAVEETQYF
TRBV4-3	TRBJ2-3	16	CASSQDSRGLADTQYF
TRBV2	TRBJ1-2	13	CASSGDRSYGYTF
TRBV15	TRBJ1-4	15	CATSSGTGVNEKLFF
TRBV7-9	TRBJ2-1	14	CASSLTLDHNEQFF
TRBV9	TRBJ1-2	13	CASSAEENYGYTF
TRBV30	TRBJ2-3	17	CAWRETQEADRTDTQYF
TRBV5-1	TRBJ2-3	17	CASSFMLAGGGTDTQYF
TRBV6-5	TRBJ2-7	15	CASSYSGGSSYEQYF
TRBV28	TRBJ2-1	13	CASSPVRGHEQFF
TRBV4-2	TRBJ1-4	18	CASAPGQEGLGANEKLFF
TRBV19	TRBJ2-1	19	CASSIDTSGGSLTYNEQFF
TRBV27	TRBJ2-7	11	CAGRGAYEQYF
TRBV29-1	NA	12	CSVRDKIYEQYF
TRBV9	TRBJ2-3	16	CASSVAGGGATDTQYF
TRBV4-2	TRBJ1-2	16	CASSQDVARTDYGYTF
TRBV5-4	TRBJ1-5	14	CASSLAGLNQPQHF
TRBV29-1	TRBJ2-1	16	CSVPGTSGGLYNEQFF
TRBV7-9	TRBJ1-3	14	CASSFSGEGNTIYF
TRBV19	TRBJ1-6	15	CASSVDRKANSPLHF